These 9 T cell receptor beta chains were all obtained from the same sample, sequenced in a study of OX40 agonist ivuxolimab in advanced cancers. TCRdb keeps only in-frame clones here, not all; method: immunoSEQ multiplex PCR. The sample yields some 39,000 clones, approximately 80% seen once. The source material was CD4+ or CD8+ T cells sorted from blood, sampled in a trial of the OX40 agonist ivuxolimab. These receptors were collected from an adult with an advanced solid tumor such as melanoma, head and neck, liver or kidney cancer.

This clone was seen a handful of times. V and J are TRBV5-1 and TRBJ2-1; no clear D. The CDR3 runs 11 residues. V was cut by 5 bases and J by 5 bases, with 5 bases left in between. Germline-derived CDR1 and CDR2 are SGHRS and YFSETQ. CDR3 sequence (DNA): TGCGCCAGCAGGGACCACAATGAGCAGTTCTTC. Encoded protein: CASRDHNEQFF.

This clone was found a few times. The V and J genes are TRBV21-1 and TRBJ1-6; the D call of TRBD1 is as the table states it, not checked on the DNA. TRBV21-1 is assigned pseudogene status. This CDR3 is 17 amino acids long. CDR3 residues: CASSRRPGQGRDSPLHF. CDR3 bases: TGTGCCAGCAGCAGAAGACCGGGACAGGGGAGGGATTCACCCCTCCACTTT.

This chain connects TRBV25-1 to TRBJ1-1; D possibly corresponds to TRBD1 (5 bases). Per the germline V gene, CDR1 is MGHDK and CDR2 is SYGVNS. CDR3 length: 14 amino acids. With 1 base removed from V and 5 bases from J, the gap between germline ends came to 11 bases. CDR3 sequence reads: CASSEWGGRTEAFF. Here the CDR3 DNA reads TGTGCCAGCAGTGAATGGGGGGGACGGACTGAAGCTTTCTTT.

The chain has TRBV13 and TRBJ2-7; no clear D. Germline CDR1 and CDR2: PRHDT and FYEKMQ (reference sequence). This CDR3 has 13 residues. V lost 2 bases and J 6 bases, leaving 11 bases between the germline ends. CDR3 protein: CASSLRARAEQYF. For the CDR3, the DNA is TGTGCCAGCAGCTTAAGGGCCCGGGCCGAGCAGTACTTC.

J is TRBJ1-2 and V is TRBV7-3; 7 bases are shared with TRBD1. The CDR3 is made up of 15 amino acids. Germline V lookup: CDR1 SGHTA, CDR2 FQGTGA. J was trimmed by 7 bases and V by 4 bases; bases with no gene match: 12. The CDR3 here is CASSSDQTGTSGYTF. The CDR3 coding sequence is TGTGCCAGCAGCTCCGACCAGACAGGGACAAGTGGCTACACCTTC.

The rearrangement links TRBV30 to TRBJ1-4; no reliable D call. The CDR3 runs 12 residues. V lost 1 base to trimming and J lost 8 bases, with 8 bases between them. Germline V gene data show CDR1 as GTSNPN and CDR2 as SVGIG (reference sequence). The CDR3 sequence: CAWSAPDEKLFF. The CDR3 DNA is TGTGCCTGGAGTGCCCCCGACGAAAAACTGTTTTTT.

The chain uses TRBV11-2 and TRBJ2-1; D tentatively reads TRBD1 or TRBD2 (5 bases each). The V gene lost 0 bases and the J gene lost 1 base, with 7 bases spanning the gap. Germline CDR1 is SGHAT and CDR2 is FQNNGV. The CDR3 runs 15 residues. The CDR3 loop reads CASSLDGGSYNEQFF. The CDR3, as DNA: TGTGCCAGCAGCTTAGATGGGGGTTCCTACAATGAGCAGTTCTTC.

The CDR3 DNA sequence: TGTGCCAGCAGCCGACTAGCGGGGGTTACCGGAGATACGCAGTATTTT. As protein: CASSRLAGVTGDTQYF. The V gene is TRBV9, the J gene TRBJ2-3; 12 nucleotides align to TRBD2. V shed 4 bases and J 5 bases; nucleotides not matched to a gene: 8. This CDR3 is built from 16 residues. Germline-derived CDR1 and CDR2 are SGDLS and YYNGEE.

Here the CDR3 reads CASRLGLAGGNEQFF. CDR3 nucleotides: TGTGCCAGCAGGCTGGGACTAGCGGGGGGGAATGAGCAGTTCTTC. The chain joins TRBV2 to TRBJ2-1, with 16 bases aligning to TRBD2. The germline CDR1 and CDR2 sequences are SNHLY and FYNNEI. Trimming cost V 6 bases and J 7 bases; bases outside gene matches: 3. The length of the CDR3 is 15 residues. The full variable domain, with the rest looked up from reference TRBV2 and TRBJ2-1, is EPEVTQTPSHQVTQMGQEVILRCVPISNHLYFYWYRQILGQKVEFLVSFYNNEISEKSEIFDDQFSVERPDGSNFTLKIRSTKLEDSAMYFCASRLGLAGGNEQFFGPGTRLTVL.